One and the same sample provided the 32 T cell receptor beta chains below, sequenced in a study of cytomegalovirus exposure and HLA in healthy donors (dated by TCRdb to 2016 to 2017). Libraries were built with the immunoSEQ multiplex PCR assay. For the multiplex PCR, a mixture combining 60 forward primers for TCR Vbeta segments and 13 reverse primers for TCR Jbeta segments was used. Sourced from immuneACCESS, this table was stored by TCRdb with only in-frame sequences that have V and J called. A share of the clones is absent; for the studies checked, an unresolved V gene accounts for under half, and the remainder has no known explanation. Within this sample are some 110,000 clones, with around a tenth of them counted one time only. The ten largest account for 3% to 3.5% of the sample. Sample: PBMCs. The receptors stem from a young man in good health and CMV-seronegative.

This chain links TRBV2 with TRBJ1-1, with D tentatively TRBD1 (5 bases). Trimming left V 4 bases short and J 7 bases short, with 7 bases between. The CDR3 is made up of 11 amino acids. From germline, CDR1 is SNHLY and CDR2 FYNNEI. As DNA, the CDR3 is TGTGCCAGCAGTGCGGGGGTTGAAGCTTTCTTT. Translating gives CASSAGVEAFF.

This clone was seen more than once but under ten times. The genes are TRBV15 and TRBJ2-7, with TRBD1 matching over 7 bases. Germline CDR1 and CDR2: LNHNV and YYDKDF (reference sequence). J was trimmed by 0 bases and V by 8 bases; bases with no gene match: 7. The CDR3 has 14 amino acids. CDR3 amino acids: CATSDRSSSYEQYF. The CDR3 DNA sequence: TGTGCCACCTCGGACAGGTCGAGCTCCTACGAGCAGTACTTC.

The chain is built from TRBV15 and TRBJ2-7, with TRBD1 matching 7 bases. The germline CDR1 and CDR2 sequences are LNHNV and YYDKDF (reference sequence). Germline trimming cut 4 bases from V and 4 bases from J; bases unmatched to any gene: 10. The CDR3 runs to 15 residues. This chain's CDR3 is CATSNYWDSGYEQYF. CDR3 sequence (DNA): TGTGCCACCAGCAACTACTGGGACAGTGGTTACGAGCAGTACTTC.

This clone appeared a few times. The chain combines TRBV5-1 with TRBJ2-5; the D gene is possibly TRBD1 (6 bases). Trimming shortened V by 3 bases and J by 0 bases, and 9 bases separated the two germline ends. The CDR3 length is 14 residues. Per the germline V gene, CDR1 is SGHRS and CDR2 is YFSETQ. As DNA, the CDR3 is TGCGCCAGCAGCTGGGGGCAAGACCAAGAGACCCAGTACTTC. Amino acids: CASSWGQDQETQYF.

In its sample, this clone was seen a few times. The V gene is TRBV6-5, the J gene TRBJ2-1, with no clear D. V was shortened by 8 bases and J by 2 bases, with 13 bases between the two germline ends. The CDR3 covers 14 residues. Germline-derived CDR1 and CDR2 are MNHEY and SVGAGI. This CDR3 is CASADARTYNEQFF. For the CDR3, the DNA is TGTGCCAGCGCAGACGCGCGGACCTACAATGAGCAGTTCTTC.

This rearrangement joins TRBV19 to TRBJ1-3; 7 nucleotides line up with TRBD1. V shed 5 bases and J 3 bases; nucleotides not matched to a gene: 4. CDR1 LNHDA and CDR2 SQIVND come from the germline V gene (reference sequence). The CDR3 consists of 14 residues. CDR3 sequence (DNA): TGTGCCAGTAGTTCCTCAGGGGGTGGAAACACCATATATTTT. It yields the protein CASSSSGGGNTIYF.

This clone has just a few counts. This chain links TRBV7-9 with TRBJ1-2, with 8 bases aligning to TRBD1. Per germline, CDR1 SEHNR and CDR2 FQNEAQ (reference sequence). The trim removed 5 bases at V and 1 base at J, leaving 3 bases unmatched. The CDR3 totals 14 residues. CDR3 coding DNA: TGTGCCAGCAGCCCAGGACAGGGTAACTATGGCTACACCTTC. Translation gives CASSPGQGNYGYTF.

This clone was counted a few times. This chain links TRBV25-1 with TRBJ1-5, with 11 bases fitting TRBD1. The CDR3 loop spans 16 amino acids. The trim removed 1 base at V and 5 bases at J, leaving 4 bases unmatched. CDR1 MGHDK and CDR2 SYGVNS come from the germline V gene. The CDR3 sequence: CASSESGTGGDQPQHF. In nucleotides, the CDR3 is TGTGCCAGCAGTGAATCTGGGACAGGGGGAGATCAGCCCCAGCATTTT.

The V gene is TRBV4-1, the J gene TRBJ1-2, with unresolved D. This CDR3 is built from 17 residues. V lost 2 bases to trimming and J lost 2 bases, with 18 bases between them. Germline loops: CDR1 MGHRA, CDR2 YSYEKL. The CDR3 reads CASSQPGRGGLNYGYTF. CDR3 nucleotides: TGCGCCAGCAGCCAACCCGGTCGCGGAGGGTTGAACTATGGCTACACCTTC.

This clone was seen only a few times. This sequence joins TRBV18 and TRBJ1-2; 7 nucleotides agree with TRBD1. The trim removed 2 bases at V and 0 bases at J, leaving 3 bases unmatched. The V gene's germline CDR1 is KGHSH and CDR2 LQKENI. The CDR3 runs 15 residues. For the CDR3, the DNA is TGTGCCAGCTCACCAGCGACAGGGTCTAACTATGGCTACACCTTC. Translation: CASSPATGSNYGYTF.

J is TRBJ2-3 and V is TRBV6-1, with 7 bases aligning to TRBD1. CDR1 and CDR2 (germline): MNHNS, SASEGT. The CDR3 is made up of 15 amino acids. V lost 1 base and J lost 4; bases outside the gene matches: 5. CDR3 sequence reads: CASSEGSGQADTQYF. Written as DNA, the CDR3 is TGTGCCAGCAGTGAAGGGTCCGGACAGGCAGATACGCAGTATTTT.

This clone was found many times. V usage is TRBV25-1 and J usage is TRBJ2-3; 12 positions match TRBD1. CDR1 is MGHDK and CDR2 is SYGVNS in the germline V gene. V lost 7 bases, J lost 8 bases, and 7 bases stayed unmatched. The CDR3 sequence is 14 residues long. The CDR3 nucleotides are TGTGCCAGCACCCGGGACAGGGGGCTAGGTACGCAGTATTTT. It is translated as CASTRDRGLGTQYF.

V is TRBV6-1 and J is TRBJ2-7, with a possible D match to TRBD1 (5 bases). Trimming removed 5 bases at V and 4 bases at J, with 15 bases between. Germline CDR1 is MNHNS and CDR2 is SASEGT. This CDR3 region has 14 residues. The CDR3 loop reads CASSPTGGEYEQYF. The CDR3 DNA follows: TGTGCCAGCAGTCCCACAGGTGGAGAGTACGAGCAGTACTTC.

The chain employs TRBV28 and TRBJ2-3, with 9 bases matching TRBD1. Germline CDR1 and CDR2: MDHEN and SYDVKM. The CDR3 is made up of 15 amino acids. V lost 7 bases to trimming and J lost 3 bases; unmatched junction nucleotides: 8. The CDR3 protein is CASKAGTGFTDTQYF. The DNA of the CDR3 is TGTGCCAGCAAAGCCGGGACAGGGTTTACAGATACGCAGTATTTT.

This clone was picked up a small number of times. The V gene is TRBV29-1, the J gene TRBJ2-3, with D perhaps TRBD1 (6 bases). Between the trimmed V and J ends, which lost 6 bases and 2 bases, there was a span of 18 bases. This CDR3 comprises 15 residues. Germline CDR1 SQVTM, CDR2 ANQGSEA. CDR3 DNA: TGCAGCGTGGACAGAGAGCAGGGCAACACAGATACGCAGTATTTT. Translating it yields CSVDREQGNTDTQYF.

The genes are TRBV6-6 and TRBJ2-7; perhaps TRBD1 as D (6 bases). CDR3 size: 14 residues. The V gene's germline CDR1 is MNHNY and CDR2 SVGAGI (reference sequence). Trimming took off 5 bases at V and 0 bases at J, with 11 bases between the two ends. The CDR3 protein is CASSTRQVSYEQYF. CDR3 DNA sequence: TGTGCCAGCAGTACACGACAGGTCTCCTACGAGCAGTACTTC.

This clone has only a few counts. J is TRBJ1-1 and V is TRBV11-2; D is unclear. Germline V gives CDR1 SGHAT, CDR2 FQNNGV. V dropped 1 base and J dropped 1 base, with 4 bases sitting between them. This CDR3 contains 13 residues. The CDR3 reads CASSLAGNTEAFF. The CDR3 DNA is TGTGCCAGCAGCTTAGCAGGGAACACTGAAGCTTTCTTT.

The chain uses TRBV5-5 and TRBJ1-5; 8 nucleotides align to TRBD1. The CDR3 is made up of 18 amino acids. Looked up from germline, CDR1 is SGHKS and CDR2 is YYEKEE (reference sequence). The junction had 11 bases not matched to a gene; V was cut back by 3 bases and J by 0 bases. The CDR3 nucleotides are TGTGCCAGCAGCTCGTCCGCCCGACAGGGGAATAGCAATCAGCCCCAGCATTTT. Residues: CASSSSARQGNSNQPQHF.

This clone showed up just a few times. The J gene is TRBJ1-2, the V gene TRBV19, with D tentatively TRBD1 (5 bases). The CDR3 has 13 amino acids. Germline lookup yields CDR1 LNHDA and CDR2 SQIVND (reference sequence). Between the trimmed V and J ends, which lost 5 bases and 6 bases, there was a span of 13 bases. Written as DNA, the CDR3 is TGTGCCAGTAGTCCGCGGGGGGGAGATGGCTACACCTTC. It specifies CASSPRGGDGYTF.

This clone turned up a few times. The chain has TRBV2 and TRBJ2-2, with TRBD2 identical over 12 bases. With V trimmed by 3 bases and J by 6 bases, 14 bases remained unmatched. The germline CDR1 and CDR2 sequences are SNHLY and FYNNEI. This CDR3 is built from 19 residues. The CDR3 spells CASSDPSSGRAWMAGELFF. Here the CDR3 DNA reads TGTGCCAGCAGTGACCCGTCTAGCGGGAGGGCCTGGATGGCCGGGGAGCTGTTTTTT.

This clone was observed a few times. In DNA form, the CDR3 reads TGCAGCGTGAGCGGGACACCTAGCACAGATACGCAGTATTTT. This codes for CSVSGTPSTDTQYF. The chain couples TRBV29-1 to TRBJ2-3; perhaps TRBD2 as D (7 bases). The CDR3 contains 14 residues. The germline V gene encodes CDR1 SQVTM and CDR2 ANQGSEA. The V end was cut by 6 bases, the J end by 0 bases, with 13 bases between.

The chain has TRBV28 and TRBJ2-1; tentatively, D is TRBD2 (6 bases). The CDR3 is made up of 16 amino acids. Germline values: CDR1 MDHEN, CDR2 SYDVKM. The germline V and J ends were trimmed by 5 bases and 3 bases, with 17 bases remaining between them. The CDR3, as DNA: TGTGCCAGCAGTACCTTAGCGGAAGAGGTCTACAATGAGCAGTTCTTC. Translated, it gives CASSTLAEEVYNEQFF.

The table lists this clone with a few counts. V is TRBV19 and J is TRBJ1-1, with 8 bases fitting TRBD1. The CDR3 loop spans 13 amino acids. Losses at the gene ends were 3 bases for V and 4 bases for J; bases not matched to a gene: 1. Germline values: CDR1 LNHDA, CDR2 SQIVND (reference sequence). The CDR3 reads CASSIGQGTEAFF. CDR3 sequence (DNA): TGTGCCAGTAGTATCGGACAGGGCACTGAAGCTTTCTTT.

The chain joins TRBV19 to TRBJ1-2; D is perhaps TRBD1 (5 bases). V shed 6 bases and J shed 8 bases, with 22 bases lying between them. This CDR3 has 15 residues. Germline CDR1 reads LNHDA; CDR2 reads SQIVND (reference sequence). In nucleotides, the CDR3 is TGTGCCAGTAGAAGGGGCCCATTGACTGGAGACGGCTACACCTTC. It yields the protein CASRRGPLTGDGYTF.

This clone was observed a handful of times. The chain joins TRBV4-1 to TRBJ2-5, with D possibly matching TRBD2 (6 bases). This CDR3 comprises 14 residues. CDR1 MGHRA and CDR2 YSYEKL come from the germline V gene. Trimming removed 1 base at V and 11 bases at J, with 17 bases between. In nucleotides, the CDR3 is TGCGCCAGCAGCCAAGTTGGAGGGGCCGGGGAGCAGTACTTC. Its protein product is CASSQVGGAGEQYF.

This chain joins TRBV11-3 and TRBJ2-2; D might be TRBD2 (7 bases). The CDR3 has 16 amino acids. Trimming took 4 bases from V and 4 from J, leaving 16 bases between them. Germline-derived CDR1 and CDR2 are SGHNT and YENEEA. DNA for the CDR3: TGTGCCAGCAGCTCTCGTGGGGGGGCCCGCACCGGGGAGCTGTTTTTT. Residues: CASSSRGGARTGELFF.

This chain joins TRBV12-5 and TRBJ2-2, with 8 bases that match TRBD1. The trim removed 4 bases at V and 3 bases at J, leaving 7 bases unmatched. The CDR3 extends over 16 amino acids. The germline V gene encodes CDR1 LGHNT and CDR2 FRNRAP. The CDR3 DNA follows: TGTGCTAGTGGTTCCAGACAGGGGACCGACACCGGGGAGCTGTTTTTT. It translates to CASGSRQGTDTGELFF.

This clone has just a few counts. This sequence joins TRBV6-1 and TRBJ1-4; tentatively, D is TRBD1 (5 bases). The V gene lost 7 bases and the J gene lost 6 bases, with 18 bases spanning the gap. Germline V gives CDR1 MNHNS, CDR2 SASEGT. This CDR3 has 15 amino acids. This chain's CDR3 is CASTASPDSHEKLFF. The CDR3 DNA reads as TGTGCCAGCACCGCTTCCCCAGACAGTCATGAAAAACTGTTTTTT.

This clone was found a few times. CDR3 in amino acids: CASSGKSTGGTEAFF. For the CDR3, the DNA is TGTGCCAGCAGCGGAAAATCGACAGGGGGGACTGAAGCTTTCTTT. The V and J genes are TRBV7-8 and TRBJ1-1, with 9 bases matching TRBD1. With 5 bases clipped from V and 5 bases from J, the junction kept 9 bases outside the gene matches. The CDR3 extends over 15 amino acids. Germline V lookup: CDR1 SGHVS, CDR2 FQNEAQ.

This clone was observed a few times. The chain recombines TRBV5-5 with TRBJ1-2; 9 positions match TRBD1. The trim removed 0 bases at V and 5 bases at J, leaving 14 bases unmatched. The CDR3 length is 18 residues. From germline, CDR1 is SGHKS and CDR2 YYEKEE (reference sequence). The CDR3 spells CASSLGGQGFVVLYGYTF. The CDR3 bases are TGTGCCAGCAGCTTGGGAGGACAGGGGTTTGTCGTGTTATATGGCTACACCTTC.

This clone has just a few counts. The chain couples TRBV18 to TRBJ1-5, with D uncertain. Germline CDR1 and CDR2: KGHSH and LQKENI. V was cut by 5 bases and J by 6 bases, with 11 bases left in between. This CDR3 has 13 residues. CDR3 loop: CASSEGTGQPQHF. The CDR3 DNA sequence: TGTGCCAGCTCAGAGGGCACGGGTCAGCCCCAGCATTTT.

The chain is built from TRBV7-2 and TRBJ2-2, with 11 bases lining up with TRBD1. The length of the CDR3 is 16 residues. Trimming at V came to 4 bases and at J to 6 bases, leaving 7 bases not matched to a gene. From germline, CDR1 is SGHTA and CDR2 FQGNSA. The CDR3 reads CASSSQGQGVSGELFF. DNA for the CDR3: TGTGCCAGCAGCTCCCAGGGACAGGGGGTGTCCGGGGAGCTGTTTTTT. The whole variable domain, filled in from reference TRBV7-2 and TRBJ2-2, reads GAGVSQSPSNKVTEKGKDVELRCDPISGHTALYWYRQSLGQGLEFLIYFQGNSAPDKSGLPSDRFSAERTGGSVSTLTIQRTQQEDSAVYLCASSSQGQGVSGELFFGEGSRLTVL.